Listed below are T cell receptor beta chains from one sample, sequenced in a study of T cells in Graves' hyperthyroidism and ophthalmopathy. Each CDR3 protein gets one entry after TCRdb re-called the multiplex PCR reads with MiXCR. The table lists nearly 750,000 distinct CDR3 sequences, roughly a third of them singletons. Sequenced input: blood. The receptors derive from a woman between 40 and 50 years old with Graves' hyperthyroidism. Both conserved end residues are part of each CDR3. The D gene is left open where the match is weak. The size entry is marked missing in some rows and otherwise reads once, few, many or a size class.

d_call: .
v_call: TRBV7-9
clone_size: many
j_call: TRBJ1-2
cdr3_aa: CASSSTETGYTF
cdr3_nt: TGTGCCAGCAGCTCTACTGAGACTGGCTACACCTTC

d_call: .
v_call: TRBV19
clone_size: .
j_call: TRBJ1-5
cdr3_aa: CASSRAEDQPQHF
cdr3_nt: TGTGCCAGTAGCCGTGCGGAAGATCAGCCCCAGCATTTT

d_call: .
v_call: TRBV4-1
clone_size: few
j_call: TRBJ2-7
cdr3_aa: CASSQDDRELYEQYF
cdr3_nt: TGCGCCAGCAGCCAAGACGACCGGGAACTGTACGAGCAGTACTTC

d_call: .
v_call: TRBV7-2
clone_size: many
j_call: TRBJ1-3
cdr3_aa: CASSLLGSGNTIYF
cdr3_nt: TGTGCCAGCAGCTTACTGGGCTCTGGAAACACCATATATTTT

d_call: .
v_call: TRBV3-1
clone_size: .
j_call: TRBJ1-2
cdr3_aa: CASSQGGANYGYTF
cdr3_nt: TGTGCCAGCAGCCAAGGGGGGGCTAACTATGGCTACACCTTC

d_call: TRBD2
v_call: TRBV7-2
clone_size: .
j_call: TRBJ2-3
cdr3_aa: CASSPGLAGVLDTQYF
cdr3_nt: TGTGCCAGCAGCCCCGGACTAGCGGGGGTGTTAGATACGCAGTATTTT

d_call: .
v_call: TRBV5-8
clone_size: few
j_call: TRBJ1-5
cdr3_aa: CASSPRTVYSNQPQHF
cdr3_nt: TGTGCCAGCAGCCCCAGGACAGTTTATAGCAATCAGCCCCAGCATTTT

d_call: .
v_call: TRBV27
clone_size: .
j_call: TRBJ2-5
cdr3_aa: CASSARGDRGQETQYF
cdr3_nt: TGTGCCAGCAGTGCTAGGGGGGACAGAGGCCAAGAGACCCAGTACTTC

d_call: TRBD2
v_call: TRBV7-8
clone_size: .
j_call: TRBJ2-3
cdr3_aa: CASSYPLAGAPDTQYF
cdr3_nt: TGTGCCAGCAGCTACCCCTTAGCGGGAGCCCCAGATACGCAGTATTTT

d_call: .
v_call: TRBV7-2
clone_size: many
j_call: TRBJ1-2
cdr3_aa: CASSSQGGGYTF
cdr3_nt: TGTGCCAGCAGCTCTCAGGGCGGTGGCTACACCTTC

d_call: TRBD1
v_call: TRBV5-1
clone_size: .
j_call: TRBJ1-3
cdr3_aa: CASSLAGGADGNTIYF
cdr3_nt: TGCGCCAGCAGCTTGGCAGGGGGCGCGGATGGAAACACCATATATTTT

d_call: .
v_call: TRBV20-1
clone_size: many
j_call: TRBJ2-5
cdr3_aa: CSATRQGWEETQYF
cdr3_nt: TGCAGTGCTACCCGTCAGGGGTGGGAGGAGACCCAGTACTTC

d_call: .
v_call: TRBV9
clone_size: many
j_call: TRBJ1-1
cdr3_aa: CASSVDPWTEAFF
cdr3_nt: TGTGCCAGCAGCGTAGACCCTTGGACTGAAGCTTTCTTT

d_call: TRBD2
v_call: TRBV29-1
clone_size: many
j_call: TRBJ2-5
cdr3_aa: CSVEEGLARQETQYF
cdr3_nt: TGCAGCGTTGAAGAGGGACTAGCGAGACAAGAGACCCAGTACTTC

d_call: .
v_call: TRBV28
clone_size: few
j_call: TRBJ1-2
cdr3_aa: CASSSAQGTYGYTF
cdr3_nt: TGTGCCAGCAGTTCGGCGCAGGGAACCTATGGCTACACCTTC

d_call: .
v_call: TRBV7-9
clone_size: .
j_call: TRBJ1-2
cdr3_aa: CASSLVDRSRTF
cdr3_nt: TGTGCCAGCAGCTTAGTCGACCGGTCTCGTACCTTC

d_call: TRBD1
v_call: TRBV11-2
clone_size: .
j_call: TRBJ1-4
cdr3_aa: CASSFKTGGQEKLFF
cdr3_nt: TGTGCCAGCAGCTTTAAGACAGGGGGCCAGGAAAAACTGTTTTTT

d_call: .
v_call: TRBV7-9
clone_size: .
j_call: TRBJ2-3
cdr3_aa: CASSFGVDTQYF
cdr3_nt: TGTGCCAGCAGCTTTGGGGTAGATACGCAGTATTTT

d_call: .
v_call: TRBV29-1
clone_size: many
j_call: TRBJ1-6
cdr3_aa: CSVELGVRGAQEAPLHF
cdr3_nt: TGCAGCGTTGAATTAGGGGTAAGAGGTGCACAGGAGGCACCCCTCCACTTT

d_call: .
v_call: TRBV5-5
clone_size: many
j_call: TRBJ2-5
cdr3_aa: CASSPSGEPHPRYF
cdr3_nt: TGTGCCAGCAGTCCTTCAGGGGAACCCCACCCACGGTACTTC

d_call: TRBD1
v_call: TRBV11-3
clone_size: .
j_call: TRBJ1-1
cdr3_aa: CASSPRDRGTDAFF
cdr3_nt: TGTGCCAGCAGCCCCCGGGACAGGGGAACTGACGCTTTCTTT

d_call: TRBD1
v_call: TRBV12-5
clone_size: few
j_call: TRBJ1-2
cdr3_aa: CASGRTGDYGYTF
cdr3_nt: TGTGCTAGTGGTCGTACAGGGGACTATGGCTACACCTTC

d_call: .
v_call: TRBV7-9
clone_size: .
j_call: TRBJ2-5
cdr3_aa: CASSLEVSWEAQYF
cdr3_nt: TGTGCCAGCAGCTTAGAGGTTAGTTGGGAGGCCCAGTACTTC

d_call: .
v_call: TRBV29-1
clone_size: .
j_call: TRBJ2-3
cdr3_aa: CSVEARGGDTQYF
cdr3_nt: TGCAGCGTTGAAGCGAGGGGTGGGGATACGCAGTATTTT

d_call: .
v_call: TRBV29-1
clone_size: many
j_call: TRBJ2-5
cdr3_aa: CSVEGRSRQETQYF
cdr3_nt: TGCAGCGTTGAAGGCAGGTCTCGTCAAGAGACCCAGTACTTC

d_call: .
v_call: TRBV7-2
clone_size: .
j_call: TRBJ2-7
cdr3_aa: CASSSGSGNYEQYF
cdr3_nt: TGTGCCAGCAGCTCCGGCTCGGGTAACTACGAGCAGTACTTC

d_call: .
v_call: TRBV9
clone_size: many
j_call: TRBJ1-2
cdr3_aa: CASSVVGDGYTF
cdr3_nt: TGTGCCAGCAGCGTAGTTGGGGATGGCTACACCTTC

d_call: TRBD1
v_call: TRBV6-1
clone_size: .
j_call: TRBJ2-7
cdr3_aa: CASRRGQSSYEQYF
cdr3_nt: TGTGCCAGCAGACGGGGACAGAGCTCCTACGAGCAGTACTTC

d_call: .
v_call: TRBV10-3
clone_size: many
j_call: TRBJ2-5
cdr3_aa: CAISEFSTGPQETQYF
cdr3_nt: TGTGCCATCAGTGAGTTTTCAACAGGTCCCCAGGAGACCCAGTACTTC

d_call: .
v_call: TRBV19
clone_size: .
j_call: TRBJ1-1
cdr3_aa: CASSMGPKTEAFF
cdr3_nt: TGTGCCAGTAGTATGGGTCCGAAGACTGAAGCTTTCTTT

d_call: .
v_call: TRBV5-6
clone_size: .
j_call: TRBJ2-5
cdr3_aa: CASSLVWKETQYF
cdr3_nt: TGTGCCAGCAGCTTGGTCTGGAAAGAGACCCAGTACTTC

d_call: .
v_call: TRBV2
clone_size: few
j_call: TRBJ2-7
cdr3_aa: CASSSGSASYEQYF
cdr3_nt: TGTGCCAGCAGCTCTGGGTCAGCTTCCTACGAGCAGTACTTC

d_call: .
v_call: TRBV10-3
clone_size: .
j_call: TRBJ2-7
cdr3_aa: CASSPKGVTYEQYF
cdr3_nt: TGTGCCAGCTCCCCTAAAGGAGTAACCTACGAGCAGTACTTC

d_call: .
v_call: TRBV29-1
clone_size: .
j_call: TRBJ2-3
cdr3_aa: CSVEDRVTQYF
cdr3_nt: TGCAGCGTTGAAGATCGCGTCACGCAGTATTTT

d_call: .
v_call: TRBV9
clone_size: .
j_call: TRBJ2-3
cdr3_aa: CASSVLTDTQYF
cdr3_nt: TGTGCCAGCAGCGTACTGACAGATACGCAGTATTTT

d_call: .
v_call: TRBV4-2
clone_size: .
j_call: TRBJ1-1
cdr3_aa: CASSYVDPLAAQFRMNTEAFF
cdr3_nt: TGTGCCAGCAGTTACGTCGACCCGTTGGCGGCTCAGTTCCGAATGAACACTGAAGCTTTCTTT

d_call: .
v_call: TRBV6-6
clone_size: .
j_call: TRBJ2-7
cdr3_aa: CASSEGSLREQYF
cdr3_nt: TGTGCCAGCAGTGAAGGGAGTCTTCGCGAGCAGTACTTC

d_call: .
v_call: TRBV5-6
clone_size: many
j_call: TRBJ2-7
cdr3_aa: CASSLQGSEQYF
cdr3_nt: TGTGCCAGCAGCCTACAGGGATCCGAGCAGTACTTC

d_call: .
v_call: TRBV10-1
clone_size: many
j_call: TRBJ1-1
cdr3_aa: CASSESGKPEAFF
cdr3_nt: TGCGCCAGCAGTGAGTCCGGTAAACCTGAAGCTTTCTTT

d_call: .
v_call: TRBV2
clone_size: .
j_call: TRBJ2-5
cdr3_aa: CASGSRGTGRETQYF
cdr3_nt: TGTGCCAGCGGCTCAAGGGGGACGGGGCGGGAGACCCAGTACTTC

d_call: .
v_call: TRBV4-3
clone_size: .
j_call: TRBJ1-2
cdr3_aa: CASSQEPGAKGETF
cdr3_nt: TGCGCCAGCAGCCAAGAGCCCGGGGCTAAGGGCGAAACCTTC

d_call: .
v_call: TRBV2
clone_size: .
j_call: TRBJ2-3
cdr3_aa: CASKGAVHTQYF
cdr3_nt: TGTGCCAGCAAAGGGGCGGTTCATACGCAGTATTTT

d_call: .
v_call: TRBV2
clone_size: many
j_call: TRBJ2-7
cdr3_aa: CASSVRSGLILPYEQYF
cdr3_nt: TGTGCCAGCAGTGTGAGGTCGGGATTAATCCTCCCCTACGAGCAGTACTTC

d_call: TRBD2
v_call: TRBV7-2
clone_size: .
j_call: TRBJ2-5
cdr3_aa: CASSNERGGRETQYF
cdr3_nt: TGTGCCAGCAGCAATGAGCGGGGGGGCCGAGAGACCCAGTACTTC

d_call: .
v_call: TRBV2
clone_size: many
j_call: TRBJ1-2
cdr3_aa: CASSDGRDPYGYTF
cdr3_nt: TGTGCCAGCAGTGACGGCCGCGATCCCTATGGCTACACCTTC

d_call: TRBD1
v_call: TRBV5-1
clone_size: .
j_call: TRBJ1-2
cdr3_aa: CASSLLTGEGGYTF
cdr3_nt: TGTGCCAGCAGCTTGTTAACAGGGGAAGGCGGCTACACCTTC

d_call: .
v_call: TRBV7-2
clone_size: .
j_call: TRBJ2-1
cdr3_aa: CASRSLVSYNEQFF
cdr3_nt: TGTGCCAGCAGGTCACTAGTTTCCTACAATGAGCAGTTCTTC

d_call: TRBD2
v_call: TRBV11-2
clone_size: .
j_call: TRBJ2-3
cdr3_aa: CASSALAGAPTDTQYF
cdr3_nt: TGTGCCAGCAGCGCCCTAGCGGGAGCCCCCACAGATACGCAGTATTTT

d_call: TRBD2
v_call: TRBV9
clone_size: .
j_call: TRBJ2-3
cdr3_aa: CASSVGGSSTDTQYF
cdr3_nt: TGTGCCAGCAGCGTCGGCGGGAGCAGCACAGATACGCAGTATTTT

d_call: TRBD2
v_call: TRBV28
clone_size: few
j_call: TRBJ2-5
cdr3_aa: CASSLSAGVEETQYF
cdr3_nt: TGTGCCAGCAGTTTATCGGCGGGAGTGGAAGAGACCCAGTACTTC

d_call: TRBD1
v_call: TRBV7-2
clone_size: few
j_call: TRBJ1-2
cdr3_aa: CASSLKRDRYRSNYGYAF
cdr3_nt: TGTGCCAGCAGCTTGAAGAGGGACAGGTACCGCTCTAACTATGGCTACGCCTTC

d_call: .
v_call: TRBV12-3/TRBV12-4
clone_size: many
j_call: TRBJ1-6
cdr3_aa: CASSLGGAGSPLHF
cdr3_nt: TGTGCCAGCAGCTTAGGGGGGGCTGGGTCACCCCTCCACTTT

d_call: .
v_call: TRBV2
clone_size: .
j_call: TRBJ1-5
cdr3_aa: CASSGVVGNQPQHF
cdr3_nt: TGTGCCAGCAGTGGGGTGGTGGGGAATCAGCCCCAGCATTTT

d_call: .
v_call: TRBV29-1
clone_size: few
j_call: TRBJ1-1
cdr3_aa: CSVVGGDTEAFF
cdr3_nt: TGCAGCGTTGTGGGGGGGGACACTGAAGCTTTCTTT

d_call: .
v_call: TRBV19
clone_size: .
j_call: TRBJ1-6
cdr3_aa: CASAGTEKNSPLHF
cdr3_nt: TGTGCCAGTGCCGGGACCGAAAAAAATTCACCCCTCCACTTT

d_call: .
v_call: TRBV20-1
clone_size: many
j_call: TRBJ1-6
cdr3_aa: CSADGPGGNSPLHF
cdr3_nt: TGCAGTGCCGACGGACCGGGGGGTAATTCACCCCTCCACTTT

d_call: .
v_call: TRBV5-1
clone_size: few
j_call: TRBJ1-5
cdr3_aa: CASSPGIGTNQPQHF
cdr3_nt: TGCGCCAGCAGCCCCGGGATAGGCACCAATCAGCCCCAGCATTTT

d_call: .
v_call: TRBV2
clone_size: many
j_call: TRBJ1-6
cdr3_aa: CASRTSEGSPLHF
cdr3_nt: TGTGCCAGCAGGACCTCGGAGGGATCACCCCTCCACTTT

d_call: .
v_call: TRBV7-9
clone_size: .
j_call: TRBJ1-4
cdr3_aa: CASSYLGKLFF
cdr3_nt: TGTGCCAGCAGTTACTTGGGAAAACTGTTTTTT